This T cell receptor beta chain was sequenced for a study of regulatory T cells in long-lasting Graves disease. Points from the study as a whole: Persistent disease showed a preference for TRBV28, TRBJ1-2 and TRBJ2-5.

Combining iRepertoire HTBI primers with Arm-PCR of CDR3 regions, the authors built TCR beta libraries. TCRdb re-analysed the multiplex PCR reads in MiXCR, keeping a single row per CDR3 protein. The data hold a few hundred thousand distinct CDR3 sequences, with around 15% observed a single time. Time point meaning: newly diagnosed GD, antithyroid drugs for less than 3 months. Isolated PBMC RNA provided the starting material for the TCR library. Germline V gene data show CDR1 as SEHNR and CDR2 as FQNEAQ (reference sequence). The CDR3 is 14 residues long. Trimming stripped 1 base from V and 1 base from J, with 8 bases between. This clonotype was picked up many times. The target antigen is unknown. These data were also reused for a study on T cells in Graves' hyperthyroidism and ophthalmopathy. That source notes: Patients having uncontrolled infection, another autoimmune disease, pregnancy or lactation were not included.

The sample here was peripheral blood mononuclear cells (PBMCs), taken at new diagnosis, from a patient treated with antithyroid drugs. This sequence was found in a woman in her fifties or sixties with Graves disease. The chain carries TRBV7-9 and TRBJ2-7, with no clear D. In DNA form, the CDR3 reads TGTGCCAGCAGCTTAGTTCCAGGTTCCTACGAGCAGTACTTC. This sequence encodes CASSLVPGSYEQYF.